This T cell receptor (beta chain) was sequenced during a study of shared clonotypes between healthy human individuals. This CDR3 is 14 amino acids long. The ends were cut back, 3 bases at V and 5 bases at J, with 13 bases in the middle. Germline V gene sequence: CDR1 MNHNS, CDR2 SASEGT. Study results and limitations: Non-shared clonotypes had lower generation probabilities than clonotypes shared by all four sorted-subset donors. Researchers found naive subsets generally carried larger estimated richness than memory subsets.

A word on this clone: Its specificity is not known.

Only in-frame clones appear in the TCRdb table, and some are missing; sequencing was by immunoSEQ multiplex PCR. Of a few million clones in the sample, about 92% were seen once. Sequences were obtained from naive CD4+ T cells sorted from blood. This sample's subset: CD45RA+ positively selected. The gene calls are TRBV6-1 and TRBJ1-1; D not certain. The origin of this receptor is a man younger than 30 in good health. The CDR3 region is CASSDNGGWTEAFF. CDR3 DNA sequence: TGTGCCAGCAGTGACAACGGCGGTTGGACTGAAGCTTTCTTT.